These T cell receptor beta chains were read from a single sample in a study of PD-1 blockade in classical Hodgkin lymphoma. Clones were sequenced by immunoSEQ multiplex PCR, and TCRdb holds only the in-frame ones, with some missing. The profile covers some 100,000 clones, with about 89% appearing a single time and 6.6% taken by the ten largest. This specimen consisted of peripheral blood mononuclear cells (PBMCs), obtained before the second cycle of nivolumab. The source of these receptors is a human donor with classical Hodgkin lymphoma. Each CDR3 is given without its conserved first and last residue. Where a row states a size, it is once, few, many or the class of an expanded clone; other rows omit it.

clone_size | j_call | v_call | cdr3_aa
. | TRBJ2-7 | TRBV9 | ASSADSGPVVGTYEQY
. | TRBJ2-1 | TRBV10-2 | ASSLAGEGQF
once | TRBJ2-7 | TRBV9 | ASSGDGAGEQY
. | TRBJ1-1 | TRBV5-8 | ASSFGHRNTEAF
. | TRBJ2-1 | TRBV6-5 | ASSSGMNYNEQF
. | TRBJ1-1 | TRBV19 | ASSILGRNTEAF
. | TRBJ2-2 | TRBV5-8 | ASSLQGATGELF
. | TRBJ2-1 | TRBV5-1 | ASSPAGASVNEQF
. | TRBJ2-7 | TRBV6-1 | ASSRRGSYEQY
. | TRBJ1-1 | TRBV6-1 | AGGSGEGTEAF
. | TRBJ1-4 | TRBV4-1 | ASSQEGRDNEKLF
once | TRBJ1-2 | TRBV25-1 | ASSLRAGNDYGYT
. | TRBJ2-7 | TRBV15 | ATSRDPLYEQY
. | TRBJ1-2 | TRBV5-6 | ASSPPGTGVNYGYT
once | TRBJ1-2 | TRBV6-5 | ASSYLGQGWAYT
. | TRBJ2-5 | TRBV5-4 | ASSPSGETQY
. | TRBJ1-1 | TRBV4-3 | ASTHRSELGELNIMNTEAF
. | TRBJ2-7 | TRBV7-2 | ASSLGGDRVGYEQY
. | TRBJ1-1 | TRBV4-2 | ASSQDHGGGAF
. | TRBJ1-2 | TRBV5-4 | ASRNDRVYGYT
. | . | TRBV27 | ASRARTSPYEQY
. | TRBJ2-1 | TRBV11-3 | ASSLDSGRVNEQF
. | TRBJ2-5 | TRBV7-2 | ASSQDSGGGAETQY
. | TRBJ2-7 | TRBV11-2 | ASSFGGAYEQY
. | TRBJ2-3 | TRBV5-6 | ASSLYSLPSGGETDTQY
. | TRBJ1-2 | TRBV7-2 | ASSLLWGRYT
once | TRBJ1-2 | TRBV7-8 | ASSPRGIQLGS
. | TRBJ1-1 | TRBV6-1 | ASSEQGARTEAF
. | TRBJ2-5 | TRBV19 | ASSPIGTSGQETQY
. | TRBJ2-6 | TRBV11-2 | ASSWGQASSGANVLT
. | TRBJ2-3 | TRBV9 | ASSVATPNPQY
. | TRBJ2-2 | TRBV28 | ASSRVPGELF
. | TRBJ2-1 | TRBV19 | ASSMFGGPTPYNEQF
few | TRBJ1-1 | TRBV11-2 | ASRLGTEAF
. | TRBJ2-1 | TRBV7-8 | ASLIWSSSSYNEQF
. | TRBJ1-1 | TRBV6-5 | ASSYSMNTEAF
once | TRBJ2-3 | TRBV11-2 | ASSLLAGDTDTQY
. | TRBJ2-1 | TRBV10-2 | ASRLAGGNNEQF
. | TRBJ2-1 | TRBV7-9 | ASSLVPDYNEQF
. | TRBJ2-7 | TRBV7-3 | ASSYMDGRTYEQY
. | TRBJ2-1 | TRBV5-4 | ASSLGRGGGNEQF
. | TRBJ2-1 | TRBV11-2 | ASSPAWRGSYNEQF
. | TRBJ1-1 | TRBV27 | ASSLGQHTEAF
. | TRBJ2-3 | TRBV15 | ATSREGRPGTDTQY
. | TRBJ1-2 | TRBV19 | ASSSGTGSLLLYGYT
. | TRBJ2-1 | TRBV7-7 | ASSLGGASEQF
. | TRBJ2-3 | TRBV7-9 | ASSFRQSSTDTQY
once | TRBJ1-2 | TRBV9 | ASSPRRVDEGQGYGYT
once | TRBJ1-1 | TRBV27 | ASSLVGLNTEAF
. | TRBJ2-7 | TRBV5-1 | ASSLAPGADYEQY
. | TRBJ2-5 | TRBV7-9 | ASSSPLFFGEETQY
. | TRBJ2-3 | TRBV29-1 | SVGRTDTQY
. | TRBJ2-5 | TRBV19 | ASSDSLSGGAREETQY
. | TRBJ2-3 | TRBV29-1 | SVLLAGGKGSTDTQY
. | TRBJ2-7 | TRBV11-2 | ASSLDSGIAYEQY